The present TCR beta chain was sequenced within a study of blood T cells in healthy people across ages. Alongside a J-beta primer mix, a sample-barcoded 5' primer served in a second PCR lasting about 7 to 11 cycles. TCRdb called the 5' RACE reads again in MiXCR, with one record for every CDR3 protein. Among hundreds of thousands of distinct CDR3 sequences listed, around 34% were seen once. Germline CDR1 is MNHEY and CDR2 is SVGEGT. J lost 13 bases, V lost 5 bases, and 12 bases had no gene match. The CDR3 sequence is 15 residues long. Specimen: blood. The chain joins TRBV6-2 or TRBV6-3 to TRBJ2-4; 12 nucleotides agree with TRBD2. This TCR came from a young man in good health. The CDR3 DNA sequence: TGTGCCAGCAGTAAAACCGGACTAGCGGGGAAAGAGCAGTACTTC. Translated, it gives CASSKTGLAGKEQYF.